This TCR beta chain is drawn from a study of blood T cell repertoires in COVID-19. The wider study: The United States, Italy and Spain supplied acute and convalescent COVID-19 samples.

Trimming took 1 base from V and 8 from J; bases not matched to a gene: 5. The CDR3 loop spans 14 amino acids. In germline, CDR1 is SGHTA, CDR2 FQGNSA. Sequenced by immunoSEQ multiplex PCR; TCRdb stores in-frame clones only, minus some. The profile shows 270,000 or so clones, about 86% of them singletons. Specimen: peripheral blood. V gene TRBV7-2 combines with J gene TRBJ1-2; 9 positions agree with TRBD1. The receptor was derived from a woman aged 60-75 years with active or convalescent COVID-19. DNA for the CDR3: TGTGCCAGCAGCTTAGAACAGGGGGCGAACGGCTACACCTTC. It translates to CASSLEQGANGYTF.